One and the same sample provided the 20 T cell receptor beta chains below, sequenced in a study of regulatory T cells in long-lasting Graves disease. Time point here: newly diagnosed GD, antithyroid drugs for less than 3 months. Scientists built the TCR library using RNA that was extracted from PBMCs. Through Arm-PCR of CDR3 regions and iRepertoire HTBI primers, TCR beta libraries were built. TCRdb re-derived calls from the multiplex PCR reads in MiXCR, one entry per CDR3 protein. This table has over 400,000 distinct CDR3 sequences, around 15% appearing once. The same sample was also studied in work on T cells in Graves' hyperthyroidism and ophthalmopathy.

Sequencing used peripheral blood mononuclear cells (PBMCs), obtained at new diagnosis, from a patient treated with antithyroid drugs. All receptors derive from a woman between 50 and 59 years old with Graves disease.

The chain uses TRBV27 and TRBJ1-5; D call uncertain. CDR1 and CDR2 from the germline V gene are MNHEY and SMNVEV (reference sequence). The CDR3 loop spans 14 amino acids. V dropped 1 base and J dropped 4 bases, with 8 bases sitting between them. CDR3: CASSLLVGNQPQHF. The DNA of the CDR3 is TGTGCCAGCAGTTTATTGGTGGGGAATCAGCCCCAGCATTTT.

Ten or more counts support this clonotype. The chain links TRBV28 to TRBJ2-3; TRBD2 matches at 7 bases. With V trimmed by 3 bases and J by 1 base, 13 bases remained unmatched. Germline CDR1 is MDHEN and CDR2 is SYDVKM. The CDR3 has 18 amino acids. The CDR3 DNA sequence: TGTGCCAGCAGTTTCTTCTTTGGGGGGACTACCGGCACAGATACGCAGTATTTT. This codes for CASSFFFGGTTGTDTQYF.

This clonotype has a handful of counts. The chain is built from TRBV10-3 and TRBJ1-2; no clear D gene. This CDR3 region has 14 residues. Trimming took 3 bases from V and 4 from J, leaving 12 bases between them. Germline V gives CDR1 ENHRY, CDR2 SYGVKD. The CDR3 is CAISDPDRSYGYTF. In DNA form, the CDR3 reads TGTGCCATCAGTGACCCGGACCGCTCCTATGGCTACACCTTC.

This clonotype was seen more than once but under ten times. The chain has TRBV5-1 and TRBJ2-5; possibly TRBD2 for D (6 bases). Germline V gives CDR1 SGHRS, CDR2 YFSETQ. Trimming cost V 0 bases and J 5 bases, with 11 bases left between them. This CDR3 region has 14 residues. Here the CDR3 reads CASSLGEAVETQYF. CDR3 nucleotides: TGCGCCAGCAGCTTGGGGGAGGCCGTGGAGACCCAGTACTTC.

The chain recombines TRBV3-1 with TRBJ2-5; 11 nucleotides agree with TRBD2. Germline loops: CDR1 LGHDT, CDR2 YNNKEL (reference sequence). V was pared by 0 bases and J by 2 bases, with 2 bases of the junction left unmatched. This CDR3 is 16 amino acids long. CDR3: CASSQDVAGGQETQYF. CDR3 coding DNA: TGTGCCAGCAGCCAAGATGTAGCGGGAGGGCAAGAGACCCAGTACTTC.

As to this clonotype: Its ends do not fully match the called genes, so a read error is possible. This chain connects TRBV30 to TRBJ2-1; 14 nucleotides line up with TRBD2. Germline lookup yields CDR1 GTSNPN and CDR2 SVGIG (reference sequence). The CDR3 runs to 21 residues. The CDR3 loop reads CARSSVGGWTSGGISYNEQFF. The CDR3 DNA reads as TGTGCCCGGAGCTCGGTGGGGGGTTGGACTAGCGGGGGGATCTCCTACAATGAGCAGTTCTTC. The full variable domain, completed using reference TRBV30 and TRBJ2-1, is SQTIHQWPATLVQPVGSPLSLECTVEGTSNPNLYWYRQAAGRGLQLLFYSVGIGQISSEVPQNLSASRPQDRQFILSSKKLLLSDSGFYLCARSSVGGWTSGGISYNEQFFGPGTRLTVL.

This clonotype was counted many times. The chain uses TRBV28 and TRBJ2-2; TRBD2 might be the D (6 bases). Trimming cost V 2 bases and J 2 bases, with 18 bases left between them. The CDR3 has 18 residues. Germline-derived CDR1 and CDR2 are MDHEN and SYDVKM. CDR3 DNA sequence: TGTGCCAGCAGTTTAATCGAGGCAGTAGCGGCTAACACCGGGGAGCTGTTTTTT. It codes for CASSLIEAVAANTGELFF. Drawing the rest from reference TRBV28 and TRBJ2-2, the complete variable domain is DVKVTQSSRYLVKRTGEKVFLECVQDMDHENMFWYRQDPGLGLRLIYFSYDVKMKEKGDIPEGYSVSREKKERFSLILESASTNQTSMYLCASSLIEAVAANTGELFFGEGSRLTVL.

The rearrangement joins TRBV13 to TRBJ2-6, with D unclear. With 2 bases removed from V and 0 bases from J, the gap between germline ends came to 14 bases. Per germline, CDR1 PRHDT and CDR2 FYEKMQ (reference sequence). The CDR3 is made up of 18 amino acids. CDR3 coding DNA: TGTGCCAGCAGCTTAAGGAACACAGAGTACTCTGGGGCCAACGTCCTGACTTTC. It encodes CASSLRNTEYSGANVLTF.

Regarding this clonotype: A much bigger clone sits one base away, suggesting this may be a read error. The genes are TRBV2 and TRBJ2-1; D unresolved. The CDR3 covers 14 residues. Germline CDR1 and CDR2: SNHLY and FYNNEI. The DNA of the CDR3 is TGTGCCAGCATACCCGTGAGCTCCTACAATAAGCAGTTCTTC. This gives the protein CASIPVSSYNKQFF.

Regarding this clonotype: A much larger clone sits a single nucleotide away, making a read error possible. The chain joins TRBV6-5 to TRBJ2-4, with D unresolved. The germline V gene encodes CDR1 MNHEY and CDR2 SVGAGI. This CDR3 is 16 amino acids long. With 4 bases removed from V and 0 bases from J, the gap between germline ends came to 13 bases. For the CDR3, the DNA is TGTGCCAGCAGTTGCCCAGGTCTAATAGCCAAAAACATTCAGTACTTC. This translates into CASSCPGLIAKNIQYF.

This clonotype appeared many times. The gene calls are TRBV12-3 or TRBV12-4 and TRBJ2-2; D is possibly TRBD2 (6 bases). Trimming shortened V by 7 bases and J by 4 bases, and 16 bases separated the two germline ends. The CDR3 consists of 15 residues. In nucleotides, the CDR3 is TGTGCCAGCACCGATTCGGGGCGGGGCACCGGGGAGCTGTTTTTT. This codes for CASTDSGRGTGELFF.

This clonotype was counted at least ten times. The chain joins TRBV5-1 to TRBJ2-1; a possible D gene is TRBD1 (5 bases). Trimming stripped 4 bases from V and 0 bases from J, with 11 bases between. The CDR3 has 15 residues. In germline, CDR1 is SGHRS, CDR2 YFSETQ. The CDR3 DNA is TGCGCCAGCAGCGGTGCAGGGTCCTCCTACAATGAGCAGTTCTTC. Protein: CASSGAGSSYNEQFF.

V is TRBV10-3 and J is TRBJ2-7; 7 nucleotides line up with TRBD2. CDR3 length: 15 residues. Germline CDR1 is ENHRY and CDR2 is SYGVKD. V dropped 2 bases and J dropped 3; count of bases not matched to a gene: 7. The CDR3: CAISEGLAENYEQYF. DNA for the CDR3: TGTGCCATCAGTGAGGGGCTAGCGGAGAACTACGAGCAGTACTTC.

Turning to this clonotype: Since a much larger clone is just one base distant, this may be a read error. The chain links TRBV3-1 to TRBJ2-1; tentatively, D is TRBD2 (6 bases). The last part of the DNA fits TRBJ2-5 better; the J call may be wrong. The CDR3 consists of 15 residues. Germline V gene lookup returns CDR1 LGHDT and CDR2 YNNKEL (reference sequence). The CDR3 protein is CAISQVTGVAKTQYF. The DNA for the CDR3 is TGTGCCATCAGCCAAGTAACGGGAGTTGCGAAGACCCAGTACTTC.

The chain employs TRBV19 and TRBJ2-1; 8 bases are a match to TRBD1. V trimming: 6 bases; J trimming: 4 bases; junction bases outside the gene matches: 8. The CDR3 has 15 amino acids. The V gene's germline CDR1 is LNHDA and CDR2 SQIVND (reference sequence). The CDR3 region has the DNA TGTGCCAGTAGCATCGGGACAGGAGCATACAATGAGCAGTTCTTC. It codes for CASSIGTGAYNEQFF.

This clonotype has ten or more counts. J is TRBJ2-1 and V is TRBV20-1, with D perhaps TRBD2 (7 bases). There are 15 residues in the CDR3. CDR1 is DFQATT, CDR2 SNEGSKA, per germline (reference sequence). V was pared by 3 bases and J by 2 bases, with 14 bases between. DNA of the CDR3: TGCAGTGCTAGTCAAGGGGGGGCACCCTACAATGAGCAGTTCTTC. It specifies CSASQGGAPYNEQFF.

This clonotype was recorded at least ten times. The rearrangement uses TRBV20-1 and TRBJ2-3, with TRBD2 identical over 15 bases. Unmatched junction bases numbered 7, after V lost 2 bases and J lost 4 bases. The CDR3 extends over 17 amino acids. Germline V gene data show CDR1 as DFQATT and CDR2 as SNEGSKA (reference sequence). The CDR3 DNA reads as TGCAGTGCTAGACCGTACAGGACTAGCGGGAGGGCAGATACGCAGTATTTT. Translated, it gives CSARPYRTSGRADTQYF.

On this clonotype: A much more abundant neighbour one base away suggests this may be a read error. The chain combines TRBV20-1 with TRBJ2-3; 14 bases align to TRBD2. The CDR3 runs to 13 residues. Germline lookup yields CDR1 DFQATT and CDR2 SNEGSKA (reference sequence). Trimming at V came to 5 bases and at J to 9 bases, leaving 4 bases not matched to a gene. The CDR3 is CSAWGLAGDTQYF. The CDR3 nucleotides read TGCAGTGCTTGGGGACTAGCGGGAGACACGCAGTATTTT.

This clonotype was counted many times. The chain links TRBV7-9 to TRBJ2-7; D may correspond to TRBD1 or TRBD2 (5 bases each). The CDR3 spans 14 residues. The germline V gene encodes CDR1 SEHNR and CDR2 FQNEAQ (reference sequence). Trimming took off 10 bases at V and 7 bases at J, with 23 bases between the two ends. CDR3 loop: CATHQAGTSSEQYF. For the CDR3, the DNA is TGTGCCACCCACCAAGCCGGGACCTCAAGTGAGCAGTACTTC.

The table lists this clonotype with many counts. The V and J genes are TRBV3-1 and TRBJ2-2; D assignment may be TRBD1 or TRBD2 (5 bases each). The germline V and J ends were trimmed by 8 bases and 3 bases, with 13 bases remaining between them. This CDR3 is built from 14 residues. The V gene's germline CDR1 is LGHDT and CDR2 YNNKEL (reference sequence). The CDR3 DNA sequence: TGTGCCAGCCAAACCGGGACGTACACCGGGGAGCTGTTTTTT. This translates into CASQTGTYTGELFF.